This T cell receptor beta chain was captured by sequencing in a study of beta chain features in type 1 diabetes listed by TCRdb under 2018. As for the study more broadly: No differences in mean age, gender distribution, total cell number or subset yield were found between patients and healthy donors. In the study, TCRB repertoires of sorted circulating CD4+ T cell subsets from recently diagnosed type 1 diabetes patients were compared with those of matched healthy donors. Naive and central memory subsets were obtained from all 30 or so donors, but regulatory and stem cell-like memory subsets were isolated from only 8 patients and roughly eight healthy donors. Across all samples, some 110,000,000 sorted cells were examined, and cell number per subset correlated strongly with RNA yield.

The High Capacity cDNA Reverse Transcription Kit was used to reverse transcribe all of the isolated RNA, meaning that expressed TCRB transcripts were what got sequenced. Deep immunoSEQ sequencing was applied to naive, central memory and regulatory T cell samples, giving an average of around 4 million total reads per sample. Sorted cells were lysed in RLT buffer and RNA was extracted with DNase-treated RNeasy Micro or Mini kits, depending on cell number. To prevent cross-contamination, every cell subset was processed on its own, while patient and healthy donor samples were processed together. Using the immunoSEQ multiplex PCR, TCRB sequences were amplified from cDNA into 87-bp fragments spanning the CDR3 region. The amplicons were sequenced using the Illumina HiSeq platform. As for the authors' bioinformatics: Synthetic template baselines were used to correct PCR bias computationally, reads within Hamming distance 2 were collapsed together, and singletons that could not be merged were discarded. Reads were aligned to IMGT to assign V, D and J genes, CDR3 length, and insertions or deletions at six rearrangement sites. Within each subset, clonotype counts were normalized to the number of sorted cells before true diversity and Gini coefficients were calculated with the tcR R package. The overlap coefficient, calculated on TCRB nucleotide sequences, was used to quantify repertoire sharing. TCRdb limited this immuneACCESS table to in-frame rearrangements with V and J called. A share of clones is missing; checked studies link under half to unresolved V genes, and the rest is unexplained. V and J calls and clone size are given by that table; D and trimming were obtained from the DNA. Counted in this sample were about 240,000 clones; about 25% of them appeared once. The ten largest clones capture approximately 4% of the sample.

Beyond this particular receptor, the publication reports: In all four CD4+ subsets, TCRB CDR3 length was moderately but significantly shorter in type 1 diabetes patients. Because cDNA was sequenced instead of genomic DNA, highly expressing activated cells could be over-represented, though the groups showed no difference in activation or CD3 levels. Shorter templates might be favored by PCR, yet because patient and control samples were amplified and corrected together, any such skew would affect both groups equally. Naive, central memory and regulatory TCRB repertoires appeared more similar among patients than among healthy donors. Because small numbers of individuals were included in the HLA sub-analyses, any influence of HLA type on TCRB rearrangement was left unresolved. At VDJ recombination sites, patients with type 1 diabetes made fewer insertions and deleted more nucleotides, a pattern implying thymic rearrangement abnormalities.

A single peripheral blood draw of around 100 mL on average was collected from each donor into heparinised tubes. Using a panel that included CD45RO, CCR7, CD25, CD127, CD95 and CD27, naive, central memory, regulatory and stem cell-like memory CD4+ T cells were sorted on a BD FACSAria II. Purity was above 95% for every sorted population. PBMCs were separated immediately by Lymphoprep density gradient centrifugation and were stained directly, without being cultured. So that batch effects would be minimized, each experiment stained and sorted samples in pairs, pairing one healthy donor with one patient. CDR1 and CDR2, per the germline V gene (reference sequence), are SEHNR and FQNEAQ. Trimmed from V: 5 bases; trimmed from J: 3 bases; junction bases lacking a gene match: 6. The CDR3 spans 15 residues, from the cysteine through the phenylalanine. Only CDR3 DNA is held: 45 bases, read in frame from base 1.

This clone has more than one count but fewer than ten. It has no known antigen specificity. No qualities accompany the bases; no much larger clone lies one base away. The material sequenced was central memory CD4+ T cells from blood. The source is a man aged 30 to 45 in good health. The V gene is TRBV7-9 and the J gene is TRBJ2-2, and 7 junction bases match TRBD1. This receptor carries the CDR3 CASSKQGSYTGELFF. The bases are TGTGCCAGCAGCAAACAGGGGTCGTACACCGGGGAGCTGTTTTTT. Supplemented by the reference TRBV7-9 and TRBJ2-2 proteins around the CDR3, the complete variable domain is DTGVSQNPRHKITKRGQNVTFRCDPISEHNRLYWYRQTLGQGPEFLTYFQNEAQLEKSRLLSDRFSAERPKGSFSTLEIQRTEQGDSAMYLCASSKQGSYTGELFFGEGSRLTVL.